This entry describes one T cell receptor (beta chain). Its target is not known. The data stem from a study of graft-versus-host responses after intestinal transplantation. The length of the CDR3 is 16 residues. V was shortened by 4 bases and J by 2 bases, with 18 bases between the two germline ends. Per germline, CDR1 MNHNS and CDR2 SASEGT. TCRdb's table, derived via immunoSEQ multiplex PCR, lists solely in-frame clones and lacks some. The sample includes around 88,000 clones, 80% to 85% of them seen just once. This receptor was obtained from a human donor who received an intestinal transplant. The sequences come from unstimulated CD8+ T cells sorted from spleen or lymph node cells, collected before intestinal transplant. This chain connects TRBV6-1 to TRBJ2-7; tentatively, D is TRBD1 or TRBD2 (5 bases each). The CDR3 spells CASSGGTVGSAYEQYF. The DNA of the CDR3 is TGTGCCAGCAGTGGAGGGACCGTCGGGTCGGCCTACGAGCAGTACTTC.